This T cell receptor (beta chain) was observed in a study of T cells in Graves' hyperthyroidism and ophthalmopathy. At the level of the study: Peripheral blood sampling occurred at initial diagnosis, before any treatment.

Study-level points and caveats: Ophthalmopathy onset followed model prediction by a median about six months. Ophthalmopathy and stable hyperthyroidism were separated by a 13 V-J model.

CDR1 and CDR2 from the germline V gene are MNHNS and SASEGT. V lost 6 bases, J lost 8 bases, and 16 bases lay in between. CDR3 length: 13 amino acids. TCR beta CDR3 region amplification was performed from RNA transcripts. First-round RT-PCR of the TCR CDR3 relied on the HTBI primer set. TCRdb reprocessed the multiplex PCR reads via MiXCR and lists one record per CDR3 protein. Among hundreds of thousands of distinct CDR3 sequences listed, about 24% were seen once. Each diagnosis was grounded in clinical symptoms, serum thyroxine and TRAb, thyroid ultrasound, and orbital computed tomography. As for this clonotype: Its antigen is still unknown.

Sequencing used blood. The sequence was obtained from a woman aged 25 to 39 with Graves' ophthalmopathy. This chain uses TRBV6-1 with TRBJ1-2; D gene unclear. The CDR3 reads CASSSGSLRGYTF. In nucleotides, the CDR3 is TGTGCCAGCAGCTCCGGGTCTCTAAGGGGCTACACCTTC.